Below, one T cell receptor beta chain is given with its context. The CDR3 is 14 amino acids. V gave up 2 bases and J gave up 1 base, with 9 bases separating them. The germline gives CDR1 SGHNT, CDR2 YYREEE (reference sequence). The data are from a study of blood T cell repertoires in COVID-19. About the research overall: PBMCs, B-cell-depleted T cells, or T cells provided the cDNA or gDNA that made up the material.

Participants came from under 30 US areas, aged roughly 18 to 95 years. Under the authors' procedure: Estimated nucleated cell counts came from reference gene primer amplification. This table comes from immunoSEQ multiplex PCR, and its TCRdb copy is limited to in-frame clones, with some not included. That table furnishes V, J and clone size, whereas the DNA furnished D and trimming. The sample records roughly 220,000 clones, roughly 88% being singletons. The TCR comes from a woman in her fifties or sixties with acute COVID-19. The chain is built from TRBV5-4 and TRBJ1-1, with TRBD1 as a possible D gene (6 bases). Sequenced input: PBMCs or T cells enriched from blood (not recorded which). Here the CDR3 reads CASSLTTGNTEAFF. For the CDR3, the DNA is TGTGCCAGCAGCTTAACGACAGGGAACACTGAAGCTTTCTTT.